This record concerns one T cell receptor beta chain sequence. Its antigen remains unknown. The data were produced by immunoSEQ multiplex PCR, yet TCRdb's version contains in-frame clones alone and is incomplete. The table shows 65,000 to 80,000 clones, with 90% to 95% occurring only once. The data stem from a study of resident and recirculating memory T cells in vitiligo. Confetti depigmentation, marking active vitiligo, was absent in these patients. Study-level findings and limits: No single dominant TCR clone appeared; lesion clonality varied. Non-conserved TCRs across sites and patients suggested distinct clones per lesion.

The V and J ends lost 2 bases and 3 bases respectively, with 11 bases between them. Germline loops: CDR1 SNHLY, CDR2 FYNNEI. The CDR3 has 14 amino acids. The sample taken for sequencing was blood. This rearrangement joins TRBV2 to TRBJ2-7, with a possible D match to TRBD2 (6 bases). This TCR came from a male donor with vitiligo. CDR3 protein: CASSERREIYEQYF. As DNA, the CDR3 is TGTGCCAGCAGTGAACGGCGGGAAATCTACGAGCAGTACTTC.